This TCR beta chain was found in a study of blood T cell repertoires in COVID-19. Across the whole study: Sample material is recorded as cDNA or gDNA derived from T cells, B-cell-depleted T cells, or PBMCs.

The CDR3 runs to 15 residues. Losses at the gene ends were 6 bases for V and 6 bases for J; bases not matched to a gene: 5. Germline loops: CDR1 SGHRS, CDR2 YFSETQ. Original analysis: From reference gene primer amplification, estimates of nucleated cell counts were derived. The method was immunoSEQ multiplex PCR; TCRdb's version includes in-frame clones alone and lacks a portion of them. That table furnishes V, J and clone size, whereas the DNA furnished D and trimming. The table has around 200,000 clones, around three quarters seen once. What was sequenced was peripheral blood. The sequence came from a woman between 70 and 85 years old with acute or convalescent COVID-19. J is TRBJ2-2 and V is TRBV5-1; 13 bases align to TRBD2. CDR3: CASIPLAGGPGELFF. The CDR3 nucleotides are TGCGCCAGCATTCCACTAGCGGGAGGGCCCGGGGAGCTGTTTTTT.